This entry lists 11 T cell receptor beta chains sequenced from one sample in a study of cytomegalovirus exposure and HLA in healthy donors. In the PCR, 60 Vbeta and 13 Jbeta primers were used. Sequencing used immunoSEQ multiplex PCR; TCRdb keeps in-frame clones, though not all of them. The sample consists of approximately 93,000 clones, around 73% of them appearing once. Sequencing was performed on PBMCs. These receptors all come from a woman aged 40 to 50 in good health and CMV-seronegative.

This chain joins TRBV9 and TRBJ1-2, with TRBD1 matching 7 bases. The CDR3 is made up of 14 amino acids. Trimming took 3 bases from V and 4 from J; bases not matched to a gene: 6. CDR1 is SGDLS and CDR2 is YYNGEE in the germline V gene. The CDR3 nucleotides are TGTGCCAGCAGCGCTCTACAGGGGACCTATGGCTACACCTTC. The encoded protein is CASSALQGTYGYTF. Looking up the rest from reference TRBV9 and TRBJ1-2 gives the full variable domain: DSGVTQTPKHLITATGQRVTLRCSPRSGDLSVYWYQQSLDQGLQFLIQYYNGEERAKGNILERFSAQQFPDLHSELNLSSLELGDSALYFCASSALQGTYGYTFGSGTRLTVV.

The CDR3 DNA reads TGTGCCAGTAGCCCCCGCAACAGGGAGTGGGCCTACAATGAGCAGTTCTTC. This translates into CASSPRNREWAYNEQFF. The rearrangement uses TRBV19 and TRBJ2-1; a possible D gene is TRBD1 (6 bases). Trimming took 6 bases from V and 2 from J, leaving 20 bases between them. The CDR3 loop spans 17 amino acids. Germline V CDR1 and CDR2: LNHDA, SQIVND (reference sequence).

The genes are TRBV28 and TRBJ1-4; D uncertain. V was pared by 7 bases and J by 5 bases, with 8 bases between. This CDR3 is built from 12 residues. Germline V gene sequence: CDR1 MDHEN, CDR2 SYDVKM. The CDR3, as DNA: TGTGCCAGCACTGGGCCGAATGAAAAACTGTTTTTT. Its translation: CASTGPNEKLFF.

The J gene is TRBJ2-1, the V gene TRBV5-4, with 7 bases matching TRBD2. Losses at the gene ends were 6 bases for V and 10 bases for J; bases not matched to a gene: 13. The CDR3 is made up of 14 amino acids. Germline V CDR1 and CDR2: SGHNT, YYREEE (reference sequence). The CDR3 DNA sequence: TGTGCCAGCACCATCATGGGGGGGAACGGGGAGCAGTTCTTC. It encodes CASTIMGGNGEQFF.

The CDR3 DNA follows: TGTGCCAGCAGTTACTTTTCTAGCTACAATGAGCAGTTCTTC. Protein product: CASSYFSSYNEQFF. The rearrangement joins TRBV6-6 to TRBJ2-1; no reliable D call. The CDR3 consists of 14 residues. Germline CDR1 and CDR2: MNHNY and SVGAGI (reference sequence). V was cut by 1 base and J by 3 bases, with 7 bases left in between.

The chain uses TRBV28 and TRBJ1-3, with 7 bases matching TRBD1. Germline V gene lookup returns CDR1 MDHEN and CDR2 SYDVKM. After removal of 3 bases from V and 0 bases from J, the junction contained 5 bases not matched to a gene. The CDR3 is made up of 16 amino acids. The CDR3 DNA sequence: TGTGCCAGCAGTTTTTTTGGGGACAGCTCTGGAAACACCATATATTTT. The encoded protein is CASSFFGDSSGNTIYF.

This clone appeared a few times. CDR3 nucleotide sequence: TGTGCCTGGAGGAATAGCGGGGGCGCAGATACGCAGTATTTT. Encoded protein: CAWRNSGGADTQYF. The chain recombines TRBV30 with TRBJ2-3; 9 nucleotides align to TRBD2. The V gene's germline CDR1 is GTSNPN and CDR2 SVGIG (reference sequence). With 3 bases clipped from V and 4 bases from J, the junction kept 5 bases outside the gene matches. CDR3 size: 14 residues.

The V gene is TRBV10-3, the J gene TRBJ1-6; D gene ambiguous. Trimming removed 8 bases from V and 8 bases from J, with 10 bases in between. Germline CDR1 reads ENHRY; CDR2 reads SYGVKD. The CDR3 spans 12 residues. The CDR3 DNA reads TGTGCCATCCGGGGAGACGATTCACCCCTCCACTTT. Translating gives CAIRGDDSPLHF.

The gene calls are TRBV25-1 and TRBJ2-2, with 10 nucleotides matching TRBD2. The CDR3 runs to 17 residues. Trimming took 6 bases from V and 4 from J; bases not matched to a gene: 11. Germline V CDR1 and CDR2: MGHDK, SYGVNS. CDR3 region: CASSRPAGGLSTGELFF. The CDR3 DNA reads TGTGCCAGCAGCCGTCCAGCGGGAGGGTTGAGCACCGGGGAGCTGTTTTTT.

The chain couples TRBV19 to TRBJ1-2; tentative D call: TRBD1 (6 bases). The germline CDR1 and CDR2 sequences are LNHDA and SQIVND (reference sequence). The CDR3 runs 15 residues. V was pared by 4 bases and J by 4 bases, with 16 bases between. In DNA, the CDR3 is TGTGCCAGTAGTACTAGTTCACAGGGCTTCTATGGCTACACCTTC. Its translation: CASSTSSQGFYGYTF.

This clone was seen a handful of times. The CDR3 loop reads CASSEAVETQYF. The CDR3 DNA is TGTGCCAGCAGTGAAGCCGTGGAGACCCAGTACTTC. This chain connects TRBV2 to TRBJ2-5, with D unresolved. The CDR3 is 12 amino acids. V was trimmed by 0 bases and J by 5 bases, leaving 4 bases between them. The germline gives CDR1 SNHLY, CDR2 FYNNEI.